The clone carrying this TCR beta chain was observed at least ten times. The target antigen is unknown. The CDR3 is 14 amino acids. CDR1 SNHLY and CDR2 FYNNEI come from the germline V gene. J was trimmed by 2 bases and V by 2 bases; bases with no gene match: 1. This specimen comes from a study of regulatory T cells in long-lasting Graves disease. TCR beta libraries were built with iRepertoire HTBI primers and Arm-PCR of CDR3 regions. TCRdb used MiXCR to reprocess the multiplex PCR reads, holding one entry per CDR3 protein. The table shows 600,000 to 850,000 distinct CDR3 sequences, with about 30% occurring only once. Findings and limits, study-wide: Lower TCR diversity characterized persistent Graves' patients relative to newly diagnosed patients. Favored gene segments in persistent disease were TRBV28, TRBJ1-2 and TRBJ2-5.

Stated time point: persistent/refractory GD, antithyroid drugs over 5 years with positive TRAb. PBMC-derived RNA was used for the TCR library. Patients met American Thyroid Association criteria for Graves' disease. Sample: peripheral blood mononuclear cells (PBMCs), taken when the disease was refractory, from a patient treated with antithyroid drugs. The clonotype was recovered from a female donor with Graves disease. The V call is TRBV2, the J call TRBJ2-7, with 9 bases fitting TRBD1. CDR3 bases: TGTGCCAGCAGTGAACGGACAGGGGCCTACGAGCAGTACTTC. It translates to CASSERTGAYEQYF.